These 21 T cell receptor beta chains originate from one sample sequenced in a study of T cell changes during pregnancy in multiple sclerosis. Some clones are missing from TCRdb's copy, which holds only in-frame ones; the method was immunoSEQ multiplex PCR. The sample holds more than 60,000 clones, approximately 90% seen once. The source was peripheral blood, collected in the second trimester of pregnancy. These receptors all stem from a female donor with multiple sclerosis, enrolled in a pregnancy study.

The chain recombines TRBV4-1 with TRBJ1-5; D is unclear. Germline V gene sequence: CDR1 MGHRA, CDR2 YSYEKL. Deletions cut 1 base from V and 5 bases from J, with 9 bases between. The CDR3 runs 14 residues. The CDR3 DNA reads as TGCGCCAGCAGCCAAGGGAGGCGGGATCAGCCCCAGCATTTT. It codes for CASSQGRRDQPQHF.

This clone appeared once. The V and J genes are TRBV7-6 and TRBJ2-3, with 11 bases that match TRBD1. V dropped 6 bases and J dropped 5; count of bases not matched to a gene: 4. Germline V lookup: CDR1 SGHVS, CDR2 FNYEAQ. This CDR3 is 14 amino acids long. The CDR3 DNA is TGTGCCAGCAGGGACAGGGGGCGGGGAGATACGCAGTATTTT. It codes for CASRDRGRGDTQYF.

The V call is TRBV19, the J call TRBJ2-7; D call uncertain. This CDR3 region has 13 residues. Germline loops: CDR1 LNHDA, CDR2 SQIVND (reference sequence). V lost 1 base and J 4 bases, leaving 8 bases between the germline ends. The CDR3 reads CASSIVAHYEQYF. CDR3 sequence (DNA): TGTGCCAGTAGTATAGTTGCACATTACGAGCAGTACTTC. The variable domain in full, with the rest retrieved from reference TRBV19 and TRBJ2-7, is DGGITQSPKYLFRKEGQNVTLSCEQNLNHDAMYWYRQDPGQGLRLIYYSQIVNDFQKGDIAEGYSVSREKKESFPLTVTSAQKNPTAFYLCASSIVAHYEQYFGPGTRLTVT.

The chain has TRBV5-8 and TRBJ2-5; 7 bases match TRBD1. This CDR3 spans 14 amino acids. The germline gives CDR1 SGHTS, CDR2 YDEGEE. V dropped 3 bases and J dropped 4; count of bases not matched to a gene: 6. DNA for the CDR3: TGTGCCAGCAGCTCCAGGGACAGATCAGAGACCCAGTACTTC. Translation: CASSSRDRSETQYF.

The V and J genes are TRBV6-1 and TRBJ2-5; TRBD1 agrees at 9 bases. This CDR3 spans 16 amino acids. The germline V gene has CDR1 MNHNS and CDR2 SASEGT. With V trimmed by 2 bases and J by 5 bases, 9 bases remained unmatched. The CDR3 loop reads CASSELGGTGTETQYF. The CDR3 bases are TGTGCCAGCAGTGAACTTGGGGGGACAGGGACGGAGACCCAGTACTTC.

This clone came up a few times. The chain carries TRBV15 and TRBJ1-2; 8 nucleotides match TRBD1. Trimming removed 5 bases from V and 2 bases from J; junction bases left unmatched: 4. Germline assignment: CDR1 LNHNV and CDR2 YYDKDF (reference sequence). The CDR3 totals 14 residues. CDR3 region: CATSWNRGNYGYTF. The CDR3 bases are TGTGCCACCAGCTGGAACAGGGGGAACTATGGCTACACCTTC.

The CDR3 DNA reads TGTGCCAGTAGTATAGGAGGGGGCCTCTATCAGCCCCAGCATTTT. It codes for CASSIGGGLYQPQHF. This chain joins TRBV19 and TRBJ1-5; 7 positions match TRBD1. V shed 1 base, J shed 5 bases, and the junction held 5 bases outside the gene matches. The length of the CDR3 is 15 residues. Germline V gives CDR1 LNHDA, CDR2 SQIVND (reference sequence).

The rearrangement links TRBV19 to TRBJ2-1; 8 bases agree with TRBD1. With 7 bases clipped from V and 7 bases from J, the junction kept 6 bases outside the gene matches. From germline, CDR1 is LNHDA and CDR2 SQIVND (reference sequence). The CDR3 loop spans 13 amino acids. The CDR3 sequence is CASTYQGANEQFF. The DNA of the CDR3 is TGTGCCAGTACTTACCAGGGGGCGAATGAGCAGTTCTTC.

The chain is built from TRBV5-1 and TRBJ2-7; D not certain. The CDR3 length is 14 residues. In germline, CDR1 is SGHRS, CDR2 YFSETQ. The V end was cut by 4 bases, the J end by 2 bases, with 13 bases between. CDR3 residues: CASSTLHTTYEQYF. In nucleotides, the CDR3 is TGCGCCAGCAGCACCCTGCACACTACCTACGAGCAGTACTTC.

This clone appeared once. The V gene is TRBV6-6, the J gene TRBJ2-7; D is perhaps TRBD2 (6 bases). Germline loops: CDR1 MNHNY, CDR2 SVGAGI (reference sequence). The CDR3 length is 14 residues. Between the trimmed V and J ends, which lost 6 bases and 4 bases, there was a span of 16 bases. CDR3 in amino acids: CASSTSSVQYEQYF. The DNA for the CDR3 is TGTGCCAGCAGCACTAGCTCGGTCCAATACGAGCAGTACTTC.

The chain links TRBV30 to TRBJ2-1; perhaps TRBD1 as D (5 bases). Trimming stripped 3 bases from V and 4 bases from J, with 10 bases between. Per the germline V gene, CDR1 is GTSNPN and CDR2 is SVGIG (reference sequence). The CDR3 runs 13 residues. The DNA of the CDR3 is TGTGCCTGGAGAGACAGCTATTACAATGAGCAGTTCTTC. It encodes CAWRDSYYNEQFF.

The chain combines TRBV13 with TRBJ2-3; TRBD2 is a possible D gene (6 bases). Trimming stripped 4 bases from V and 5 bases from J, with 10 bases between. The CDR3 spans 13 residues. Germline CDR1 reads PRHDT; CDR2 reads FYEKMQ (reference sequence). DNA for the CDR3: TGTGCCAGCAGCTCGACTAGTAAAGATACGCAGTATTTT. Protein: CASSSTSKDTQYF.

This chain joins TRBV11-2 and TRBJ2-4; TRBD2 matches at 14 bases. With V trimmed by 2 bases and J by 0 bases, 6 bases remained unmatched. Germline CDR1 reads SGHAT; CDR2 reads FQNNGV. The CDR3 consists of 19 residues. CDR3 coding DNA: TGTGCCAGCAGCTTATCCTGGACTAGCGGGAGGCTAGCCAAAAACATTCAGTACTTC. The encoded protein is CASSLSWTSGRLAKNIQYF.

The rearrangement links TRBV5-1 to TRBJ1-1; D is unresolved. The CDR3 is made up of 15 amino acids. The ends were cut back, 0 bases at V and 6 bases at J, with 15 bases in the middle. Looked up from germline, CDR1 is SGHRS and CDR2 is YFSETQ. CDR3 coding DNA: TGCGCCAGCAGCTTGGTTGGAGTCGGGGTCCCTGAAGCTTTCTTT. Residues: CASSLVGVGVPEAFF.

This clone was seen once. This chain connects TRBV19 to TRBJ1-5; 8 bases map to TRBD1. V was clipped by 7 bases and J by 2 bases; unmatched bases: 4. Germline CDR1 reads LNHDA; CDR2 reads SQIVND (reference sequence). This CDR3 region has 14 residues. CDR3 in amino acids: CASKGQGGNQPQHF. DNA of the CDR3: TGTGCCAGTAAAGGACAGGGTGGCAATCAGCCCCAGCATTTT.

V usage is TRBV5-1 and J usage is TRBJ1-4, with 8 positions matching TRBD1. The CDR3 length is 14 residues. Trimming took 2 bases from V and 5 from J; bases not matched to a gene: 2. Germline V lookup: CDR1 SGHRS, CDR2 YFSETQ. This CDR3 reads CASSFGDRNEKLFF. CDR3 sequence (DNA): TGCGCCAGCAGCTTTGGGGACAGGAATGAAAAACTGTTTTTT.

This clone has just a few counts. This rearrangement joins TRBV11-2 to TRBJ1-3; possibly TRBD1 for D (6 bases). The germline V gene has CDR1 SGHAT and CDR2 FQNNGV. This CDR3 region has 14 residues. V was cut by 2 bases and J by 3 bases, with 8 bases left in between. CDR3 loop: CASSLTDSGNTIYF. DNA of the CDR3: TGTGCCAGCAGCTTAACGGACAGTGGAAACACCATATATTTT.

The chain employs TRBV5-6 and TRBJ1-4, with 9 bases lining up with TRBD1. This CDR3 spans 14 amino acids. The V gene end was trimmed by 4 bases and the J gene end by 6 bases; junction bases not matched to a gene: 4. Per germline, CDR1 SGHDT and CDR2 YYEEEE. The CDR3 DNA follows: TGTGCCAGCAGCCGTGGACAGGGGTATGAAAAACTGTTTTTT. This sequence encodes CASSRGQGYEKLFF.

In DNA form, the CDR3 reads TGTGCCTCCTACTCTGGAAACACCATATATTTT. Its translation: CASYSGNTIYF. V gene TRBV30 combines with J gene TRBJ1-3; D unclear. CDR1 and CDR2 (germline): GTSNPN, SVGIG (reference sequence). Trimming shortened V by 7 bases and J by 0 bases, and 4 bases separated the two germline ends. The CDR3 loop spans 11 amino acids.

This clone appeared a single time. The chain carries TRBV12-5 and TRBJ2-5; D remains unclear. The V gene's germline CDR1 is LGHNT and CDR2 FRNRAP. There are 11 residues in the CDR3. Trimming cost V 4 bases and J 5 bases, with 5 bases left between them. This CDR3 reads CASGYEETQYF. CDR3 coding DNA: TGTGCTAGTGGTTATGAGGAGACCCAGTACTTC.

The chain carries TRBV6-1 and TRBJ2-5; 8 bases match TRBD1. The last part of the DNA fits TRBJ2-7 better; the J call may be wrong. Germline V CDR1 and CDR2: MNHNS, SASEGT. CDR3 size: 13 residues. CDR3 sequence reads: CASRRQGFHEQYF. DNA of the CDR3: TGTGCCAGCAGACGACAGGGGTTCCACGAGCAGTACTTC.